Shown below are 15 T cell receptor beta chains from a single sample sequenced in a study of chemoradiotherapy in HPV16-positive cancers. Measured with immunoSEQ multiplex PCR; TCRdb has only the in-frame clones, and not every one. The table records tens of thousands of clones, roughly nine tenths of them present only once. This specimen consisted of blood, obtained from a patient who underwent chemoradiotherapy. These receptors were collected from a human donor with HPV-associated anogenital cancer.

This chain joins TRBV7-2 and TRBJ1-1; 7 positions match TRBD1. Germline V CDR1 and CDR2: SGHTA, FQGNSA. CDR3 length: 14 amino acids. The ends lost 1 base at V and 11 bases at J; junction bases unmatched: 10. The CDR3 loop is CASSLVGQRLGAFF. The CDR3 DNA reads as TGTGCCAGCAGCTTAGTGGGACAGAGACTTGGGGCTTTCTTT.

This clone was detected only a few times. The chain uses TRBV7-9 and TRBJ2-7; D may be TRBD2 (5 bases). In germline, CDR1 is SEHNR, CDR2 FQNEAQ (reference sequence). The CDR3 consists of 12 residues. V was clipped by 9 bases and J by 4 bases, with 13 bases between them. The CDR3 protein is CASTGITYEQYF. CDR3 coding DNA: TGTGCCAGTACCGGGATAACTTACGAGCAGTACTTC.

The chain links TRBV19 to TRBJ1-5; TRBD1 matches 11 bases. The trim removed 4 bases at V and 4 bases at J, leaving 3 bases unmatched. Per germline, CDR1 LNHDA and CDR2 SQIVND (reference sequence). This CDR3 is 15 amino acids long. CDR3 nucleotides: TGTGCCAGTAGTAAGGGACAGGGGGAAAATCAGCCCCAGCATTTT. Amino acids: CASSKGQGENQPQHF.

V gene TRBV9 combines with J gene TRBJ2-1, with TRBD1 identical over 9 bases. With V trimmed by 0 bases and J by 8 bases, 6 bases remained unmatched. Germline V CDR1 and CDR2: SGDLS, YYNGEE. There are 15 residues in the CDR3. This chain's CDR3 is CASSVVGTGRDEQFF. In nucleotides, the CDR3 is TGTGCCAGCAGCGTAGTTGGGACAGGGAGGGATGAGCAGTTCTTC.

V gene TRBV7-8 combines with J gene TRBJ1-4; no definite D call. Trimming took 2 bases from V and 8 from J, leaving 12 bases between them. The CDR3 runs 14 residues. Looked up from germline, CDR1 is SGHVS and CDR2 is FQNEAQ. CDR3 in DNA: TGTGCCAGCAGCTTATTCACGGTGGGGGAAAAACTGTTTTTT. Amino acids: CASSLFTVGEKLFF.

The chain links TRBV2 to TRBJ2-2, with D perhaps TRBD1 (7 bases). This CDR3 region has 15 residues. In germline, CDR1 is SNHLY, CDR2 FYNNEI. Trimming took off 2 bases at V and 1 base at J, with 8 bases between the two ends. CDR3 coding DNA: TGTGCCAGCAGTGAACAGGGGGGGAACACCGGGGAGCTGTTTTTT. Encoded protein: CASSEQGGNTGELFF. The full variable domain, its missing parts supplied by reference TRBV2 and TRBJ2-2, is EPEVTQTPSHQVTQMGQEVILRCVPISNHLYFYWYRQILGQKVEFLVSFYNNEISEKSEIFDDQFSVERPDGSNFTLKIRSTKLEDSAMYFCASSEQGGNTGELFFGEGSRLTVL.

The chain employs TRBV29-1 and TRBJ2-1; 8 nucleotides align to TRBD2. V lost 1 base, J lost 8 bases, and 7 bases stayed unmatched. CDR1 and CDR2 from the germline V gene are SQVTM and ANQGSEA. This CDR3 has 14 amino acids. CDR3 sequence: CSVEVGLVSHEQFF. The CDR3 region has the DNA TGCAGCGTTGAAGTGGGACTAGTTTCCCATGAGCAGTTCTTC.

The genes are TRBV7-9 and TRBJ1-2, with D maybe TRBD1 (6 bases). The CDR3 covers 13 residues. V shed 3 bases and J shed 3 bases, with 8 bases lying between them. Per the germline V gene, CDR1 is SEHNR and CDR2 is FQNEAQ (reference sequence). CDR3 bases: TGTGCCAGCAGCTTTAGGGGGGACTATGGCTACACCTTC. Translating it yields CASSFRGDYGYTF. Full variable domain (remainder filled in from reference TRBV7-9 and TRBJ1-2): DTGVSQNPRHKITKRGQNVTFRCDPISEHNRLYWYRQTLGQGPEFLTYFQNEAQLEKSRLLSDRFSAERPKGSFSTLEIQRTEQGDSAMYLCASSFRGDYGYTFGSGTRLTVV.

The genes are TRBV14 and TRBJ2-1, with 8 bases aligning to TRBD2. The V gene end was trimmed by 2 bases and the J gene end by 6 bases; junction bases not matched to a gene: 9. CDR1 and CDR2 (germline): SGHDN, FVKESK. The CDR3 loop spans 16 amino acids. CDR3 loop: CASSQLGLAGVNEQFF. CDR3 sequence (DNA): TGTGCCAGCAGCCAACTCGGACTAGCAGGGGTCAATGAGCAGTTCTTC.

The V gene is TRBV5-1, the J gene TRBJ1-1; the D is unclear. The CDR3 runs 14 residues. CDR1 is SGHRS and CDR2 is YFSETQ in the germline V gene. V shed 0 bases and J shed 6 bases, with 12 bases lying between them. This chain's CDR3 is CASSLGNRQAEAFF. The CDR3 DNA reads as TGCGCCAGCAGCTTGGGCAACCGGCAAGCTGAAGCTTTCTTT.

The V gene is TRBV19, the J gene TRBJ2-5; D may be TRBD1 or TRBD2 (5 bases each). CDR1 is LNHDA and CDR2 is SQIVND in the germline V gene (reference sequence). The CDR3 is made up of 14 amino acids. Trimming removed 6 bases at V and 4 bases at J, with 15 bases between. The CDR3 region is CASRVSGARETQYF. CDR3 nucleotides: TGTGCCAGTAGGGTCTCCGGGGCGCGAGAGACCCAGTACTTC.

V usage is TRBV6-5 and J usage is TRBJ1-1; TRBD1 matches 8 bases. Germline loops: CDR1 MNHEY, CDR2 SVGAGI. V trimming: 7 bases; J trimming: 1 base; junction bases outside the gene matches: 5. CDR3 length: 14 residues. The CDR3 region has the DNA TGTGCCAGCACCCCCGGGACAGGGAACACTGAAGCTTTCTTT. It translates to CASTPGTGNTEAFF.

The V call is TRBV18, the J call TRBJ1-1; a possible D gene is TRBD1 (5 bases). Per the germline V gene, CDR1 is KGHSH and CDR2 is LQKENI. The CDR3 is 13 amino acids. Trimming pared 6 bases from V and 3 bases from J, leaving 11 bases between. CDR3 nucleotides: TGTGCCAGCTCCCTGGGGGGAGACACTGAAGCTTTCTTT. It specifies CASSLGGDTEAFF.

The chain uses TRBV7-9 and TRBJ2-7, with 9 bases matching TRBD1. Trimming cost V 4 bases and J 5 bases; bases outside gene matches: 3. Germline lookup yields CDR1 SEHNR and CDR2 FQNEAQ (reference sequence). The CDR3 consists of 13 residues. The DNA for the CDR3 is TGTGCCAGCAGCTCGGGACAGGGCCACGAGCAGTACTTC. Its translation: CASSSGQGHEQYF.

J is TRBJ1-2 and V is TRBV5-1, with 7 positions matching TRBD1. The junction had 13 bases not matched to a gene; V was cut back by 4 bases and J by 4 bases. This CDR3 contains 16 residues. Germline assignment: CDR1 SGHRS and CDR2 YFSETQ. The CDR3 spells CASSPGDSGASYGYTF. CDR3 nucleotide sequence: TGCGCCAGCAGCCCAGGGGACAGCGGAGCCTCCTATGGCTACACCTTC.